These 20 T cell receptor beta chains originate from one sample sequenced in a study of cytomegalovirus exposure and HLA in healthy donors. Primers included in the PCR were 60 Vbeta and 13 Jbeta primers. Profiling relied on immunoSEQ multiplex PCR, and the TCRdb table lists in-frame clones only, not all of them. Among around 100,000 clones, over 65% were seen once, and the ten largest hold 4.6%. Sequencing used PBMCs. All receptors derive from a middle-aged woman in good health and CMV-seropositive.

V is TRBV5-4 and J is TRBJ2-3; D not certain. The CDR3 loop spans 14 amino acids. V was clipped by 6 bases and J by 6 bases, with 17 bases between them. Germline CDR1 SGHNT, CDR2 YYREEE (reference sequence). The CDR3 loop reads CASNLRGPADTQYF. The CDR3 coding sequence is TGTGCCAGCAACCTGCGAGGCCCAGCCGATACGCAGTATTTT. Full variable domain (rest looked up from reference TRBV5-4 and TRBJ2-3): ETGVTQSPTHLIKTRGQQVTLRCSSQSGHNTVSWYQQALGQGPQFIFQYYREEENGRGNFPPRFSGLQFPNYSSELNVNALELDDSALYLCASNLRGPADTQYFGPGTRLTVL.

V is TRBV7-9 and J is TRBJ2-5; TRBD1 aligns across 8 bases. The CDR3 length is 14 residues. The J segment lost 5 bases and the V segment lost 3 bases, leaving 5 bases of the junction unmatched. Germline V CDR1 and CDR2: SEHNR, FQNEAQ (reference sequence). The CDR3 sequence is CASSFPGGAETQYF. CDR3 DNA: TGTGCCAGCAGCTTCCCAGGGGGCGCGGAGACCCAGTACTTC.

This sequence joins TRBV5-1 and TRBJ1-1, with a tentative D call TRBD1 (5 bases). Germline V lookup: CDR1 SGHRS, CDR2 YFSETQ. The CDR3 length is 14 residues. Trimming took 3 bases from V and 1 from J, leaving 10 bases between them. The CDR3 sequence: CASSSSGRNTEAFF. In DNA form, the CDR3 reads TGCGCCAGCAGCTCCTCAGGGCGGAACACTGAAGCTTTCTTT.

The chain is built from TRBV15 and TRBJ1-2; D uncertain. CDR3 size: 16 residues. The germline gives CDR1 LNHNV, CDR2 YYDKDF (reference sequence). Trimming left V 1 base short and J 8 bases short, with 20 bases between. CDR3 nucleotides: TGTGCCACCAGCAGAGCTTCGTCGCGACGGGATGGAGGCTACACCTTC. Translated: CATSRASSRRDGGYTF.

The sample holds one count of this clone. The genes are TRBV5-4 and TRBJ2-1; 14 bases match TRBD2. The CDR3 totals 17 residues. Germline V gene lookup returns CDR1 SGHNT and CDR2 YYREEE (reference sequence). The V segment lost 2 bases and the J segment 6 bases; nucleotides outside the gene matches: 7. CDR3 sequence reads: CASSLGGLAGDLNEQFF. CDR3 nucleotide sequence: TGTGCCAGCAGCTTAGGGGGACTAGCGGGAGATCTCAATGAGCAGTTCTTC.

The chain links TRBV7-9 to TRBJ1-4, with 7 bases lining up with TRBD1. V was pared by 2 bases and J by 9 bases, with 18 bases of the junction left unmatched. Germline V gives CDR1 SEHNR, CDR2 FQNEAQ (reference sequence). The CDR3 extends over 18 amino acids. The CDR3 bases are TGTGCCAGCAGCTTAAGGACTGACAGGGTCGGGTTATTTAAAAAACTGTTTTTT. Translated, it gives CASSLRTDRVGLFKKLFF.

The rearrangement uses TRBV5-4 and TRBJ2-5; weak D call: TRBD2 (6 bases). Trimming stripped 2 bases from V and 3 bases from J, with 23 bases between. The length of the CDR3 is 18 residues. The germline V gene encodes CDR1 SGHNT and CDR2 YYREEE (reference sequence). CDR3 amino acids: CASSFERGAGSLKETQYF. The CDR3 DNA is TGTGCCAGCAGCTTCGAAAGGGGCGCGGGGTCCCTCAAAGAGACCCAGTACTTC.

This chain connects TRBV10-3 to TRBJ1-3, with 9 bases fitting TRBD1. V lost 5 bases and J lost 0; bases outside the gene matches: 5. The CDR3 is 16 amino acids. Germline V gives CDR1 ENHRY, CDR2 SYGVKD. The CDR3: CAISPQGAFSGNTIYF. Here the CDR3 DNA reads TGTGCCATCAGTCCACAGGGGGCATTCTCTGGAAACACCATATATTTT.

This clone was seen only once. CDR3 loop: CASSEVGGGPGHAYNEQFF. The CDR3 DNA reads TGTGCCAGCAGTGAAGTAGGCGGTGGTCCGGGACACGCATACAATGAGCAGTTCTTC. This sequence joins TRBV6-1 and TRBJ2-1, with D maybe TRBD1 (6 bases). CDR1 is MNHNS, CDR2 SASEGT, per germline. The ends were cut back, 1 base at V and 4 bases at J, with 23 bases in the middle. The CDR3 contains 19 residues.

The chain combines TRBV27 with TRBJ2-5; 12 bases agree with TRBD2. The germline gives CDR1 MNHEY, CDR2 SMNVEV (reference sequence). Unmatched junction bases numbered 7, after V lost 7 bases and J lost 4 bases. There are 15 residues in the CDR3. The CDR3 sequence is CASKRLAGVIETQYF. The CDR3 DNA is TGTGCCAGCAAACGACTAGCGGGAGTGATAGAGACCCAGTACTTC.

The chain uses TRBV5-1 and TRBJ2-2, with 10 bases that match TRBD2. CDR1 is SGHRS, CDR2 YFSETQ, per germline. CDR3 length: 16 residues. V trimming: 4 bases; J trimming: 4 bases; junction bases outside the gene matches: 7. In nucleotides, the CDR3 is TGCGCCAGCAGCGGTCCTAGCGGGGGTCCCACCGGGGAGCTGTTTTTT. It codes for CASSGPSGGPTGELFF.

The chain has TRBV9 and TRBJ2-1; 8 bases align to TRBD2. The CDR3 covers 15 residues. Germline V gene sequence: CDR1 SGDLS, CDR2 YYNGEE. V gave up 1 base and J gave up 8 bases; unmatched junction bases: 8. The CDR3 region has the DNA TGTGCCAGCAGCGTATCGAGCGGGAGATACGATGAGCAGTTCTTC. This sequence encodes CASSVSSGRYDEQFF.

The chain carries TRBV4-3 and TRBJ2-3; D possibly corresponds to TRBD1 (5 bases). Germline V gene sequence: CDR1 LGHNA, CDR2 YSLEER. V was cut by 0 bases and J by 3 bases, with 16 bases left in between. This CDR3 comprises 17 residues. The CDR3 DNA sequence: TGCGCCAGCAGCCAAGAAGGGGTCGGGTCAGGGACAGATACGCAGTATTTT. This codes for CASSQEGVGSGTDTQYF.

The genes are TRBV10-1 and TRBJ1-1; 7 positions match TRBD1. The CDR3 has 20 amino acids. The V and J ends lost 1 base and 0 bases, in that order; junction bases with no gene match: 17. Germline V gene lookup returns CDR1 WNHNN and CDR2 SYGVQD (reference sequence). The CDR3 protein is CASSELNKRGRFSLNTEAFF. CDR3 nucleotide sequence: TGCGCCAGCAGTGAGTTAAATAAAAGGGGGCGGTTTTCCCTGAACACTGAAGCTTTCTTT.

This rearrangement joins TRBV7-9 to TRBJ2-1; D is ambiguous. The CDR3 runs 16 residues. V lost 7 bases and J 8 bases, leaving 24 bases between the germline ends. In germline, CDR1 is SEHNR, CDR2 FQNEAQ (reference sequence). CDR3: CASNNPDQYSLDEQFF. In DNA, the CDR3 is TGTGCCAGCAACAACCCTGACCAGTACAGTTTGGATGAGCAGTTCTTC.

CDR3 nucleotides: TGTGCCTGGAACCCCGGGAGAGGGGCCACAGATACGCAGTATTTT. It yields the protein CAWNPGRGATDTQYF. The chain couples TRBV30 to TRBJ2-3; D perhaps matches TRBD2 (6 bases). Trimming removed 4 bases at V and 2 bases at J, with 16 bases between. Germline assignment: CDR1 GTSNPN and CDR2 SVGIG (reference sequence). There are 15 residues in the CDR3.

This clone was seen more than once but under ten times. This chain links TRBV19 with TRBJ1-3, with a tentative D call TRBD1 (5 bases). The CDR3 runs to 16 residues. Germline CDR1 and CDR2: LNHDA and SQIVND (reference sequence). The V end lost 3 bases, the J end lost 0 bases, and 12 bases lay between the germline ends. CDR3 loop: CASSIRQQYSGNTIYF. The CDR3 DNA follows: TGTGCCAGTAGTATTCGACAGCAATACTCTGGAAACACCATATATTTT. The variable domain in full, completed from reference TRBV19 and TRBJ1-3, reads DGGITQSPKYLFRKEGQNVTLSCEQNLNHDAMYWYRQDPGQGLRLIYYSQIVNDFQKGDIAEGYSVSREKKESFPLTVTSAQKNPTAFYLCASSIRQQYSGNTIYFGEGSWLTVV.

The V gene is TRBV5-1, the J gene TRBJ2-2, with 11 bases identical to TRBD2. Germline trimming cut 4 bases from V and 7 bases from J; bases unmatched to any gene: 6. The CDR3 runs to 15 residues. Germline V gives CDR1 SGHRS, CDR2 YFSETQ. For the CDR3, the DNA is TGCGCCAGCAGCCGAACTAGCGGGAGTATCGGGGAGCTGTTTTTT. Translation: CASSRTSGSIGELFF. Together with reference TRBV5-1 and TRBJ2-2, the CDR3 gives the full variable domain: KAGVTQTPRYLIKTRGQQVTLSCSPISGHRSVSWYQQTPGQGLQFLFEYFSETQRNKGNFPGRFSGRQFSNSRSEMNVSTLELGDSALYLCASSRTSGSIGELFFGEGSRLTVL.

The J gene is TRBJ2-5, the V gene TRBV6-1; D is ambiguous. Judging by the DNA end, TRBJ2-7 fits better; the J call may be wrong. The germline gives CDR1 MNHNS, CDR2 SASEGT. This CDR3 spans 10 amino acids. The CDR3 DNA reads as TGTGCCAGCAGTGGCTACGAGCAGTACTTC. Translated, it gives CASSGYEQYF.

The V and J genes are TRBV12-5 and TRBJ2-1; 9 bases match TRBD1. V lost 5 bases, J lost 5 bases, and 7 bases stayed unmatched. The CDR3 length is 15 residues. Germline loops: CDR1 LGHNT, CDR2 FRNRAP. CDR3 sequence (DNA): TGTGCTAGTGGTCTTGGGACAGGGCCCAACAATGAGCAGTTCTTC. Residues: CASGLGTGPNNEQFF. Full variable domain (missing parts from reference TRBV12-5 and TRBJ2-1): DARVTQTPRHKVTEMGQEVTMRCQPILGHNTVFWYRQTMMQGLELLAYFRNRAPLDDSGMPKDRFSAEMPDATLATLKIQPSEPRDSAVYFCASGLGTGPNNEQFFGPGTRLTVL.